Included here is one T cell receptor beta chain sequence, with context. This specimen belongs to a study of technical replicates of blood from a handful of donors. Produced via immunoSEQ multiplex PCR; TCRdb's table is partial and in-frame only. The table shows approximately 70,000 clones, with 98% occurring only once. Germline V gene data show CDR1 as MDHEN and CDR2 as SYDVKM. The length of the CDR3 is 12 residues. V shed 5 bases, J shed 7 bases, and the junction held 4 bases outside the gene matches. The chain uses TRBV28 and TRBJ1-1; TRBD1 matches 7 bases. The sequence was collected from a human donor in good health. The sequencing input was T cells isolated from PBMCs. The DNA for the CDR3 is TGTGCCAGCAGTCCCAGGGACAGTGAAGCTTTCTTT. Its protein product is CASSPRDSEAFF.